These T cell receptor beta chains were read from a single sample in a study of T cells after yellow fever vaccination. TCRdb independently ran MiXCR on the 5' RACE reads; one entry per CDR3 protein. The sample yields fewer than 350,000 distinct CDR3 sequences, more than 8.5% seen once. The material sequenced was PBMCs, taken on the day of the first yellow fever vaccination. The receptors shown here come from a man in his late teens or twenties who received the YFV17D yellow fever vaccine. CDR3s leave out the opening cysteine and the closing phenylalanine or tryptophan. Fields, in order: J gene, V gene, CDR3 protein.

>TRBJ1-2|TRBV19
ASRTGLVAGYT
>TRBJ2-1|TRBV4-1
ASSQEKRTGGFNEQF
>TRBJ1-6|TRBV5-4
ASSSRGPGNSPLH
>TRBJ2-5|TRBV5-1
ASSLGPNSQETQY
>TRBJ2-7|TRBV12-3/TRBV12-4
ASSPGGTGKYEQY
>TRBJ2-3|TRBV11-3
ASSLDGSTTDTQY
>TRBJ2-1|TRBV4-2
ASIRPGPFNEQF
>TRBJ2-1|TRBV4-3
ASSASWDLALTAYNEQF
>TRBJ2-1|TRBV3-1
ASSPFPQGSSYNEQF
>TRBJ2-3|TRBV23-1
ASSQSRLHGPDTQY
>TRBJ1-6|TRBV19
ASSGPSWEGLYNSPLH
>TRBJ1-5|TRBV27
ASSTRPRQPQH
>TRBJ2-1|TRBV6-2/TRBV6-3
ASSYGTDYNEQF
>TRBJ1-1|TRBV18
ASSLIQGGTEAF
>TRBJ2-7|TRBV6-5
ASSYSSSRTFYEQY
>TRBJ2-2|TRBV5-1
ASSDRVPGELF
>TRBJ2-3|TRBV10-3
AISGTVTDTQY
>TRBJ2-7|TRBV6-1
ASSEGDSSSYEQY
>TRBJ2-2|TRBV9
ASSVAWQTNTGELF
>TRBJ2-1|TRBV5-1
ASSLQGANSYNEQF
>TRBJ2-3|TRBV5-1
ASSLFRETDTQY
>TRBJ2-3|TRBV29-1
SAAGLAVTDLTDTQY
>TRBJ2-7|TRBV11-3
ASSLAPTYEQY
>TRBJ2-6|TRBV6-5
ASSYGTGTGANVLT
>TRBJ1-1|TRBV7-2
ASSGDRRGTEAF
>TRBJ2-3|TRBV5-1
ASSYGLAGPPRTDTQY
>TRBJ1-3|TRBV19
ACTRDRGNTIY
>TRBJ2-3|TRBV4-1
ASSQQTITRRDTQY
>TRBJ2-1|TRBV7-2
ASSFNAHNEQF
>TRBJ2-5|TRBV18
ASSRLTQETQY
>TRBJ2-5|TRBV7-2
ASSTAHGTGVETQY
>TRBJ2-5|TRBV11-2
ASSLEPSGDETQY
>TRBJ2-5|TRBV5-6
ASSFRGRTVETQY
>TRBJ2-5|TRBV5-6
ASSLFHEGTQY
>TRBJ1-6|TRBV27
ASSPSAYNSPLH
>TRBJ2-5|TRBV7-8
ASSPTGQGRETQY
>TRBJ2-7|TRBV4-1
ASSQFGQGGVEQY
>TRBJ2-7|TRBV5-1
ASSLPDSLYEQY
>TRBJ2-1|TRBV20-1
SASRLSGGSSYNEQF
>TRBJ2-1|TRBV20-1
SAYRVGEQF